This entry features one TCR beta chain sequence. Its binding antigen is unknown. This sample was included in a study of CXCR3-negative and CXCR3-positive naive CD8 T cells (dated by TCRdb to between 2019 and 2020). With regard to the full study: In total, some 140 million TRB reads were obtained, which works out to roughly 1.5 +/- 0.3 million reads per library. The TRBV-TRBJ cluster analysis covered naive subsets from about 5 donors and memory cells from 3 donors. Data from ten to twelve donors, pooled across two independent experiments, went into the diversity and physicochemical repertoire analyses.

The germline V gene specifies SGHVS as CDR1 and FQNEAQ as CDR2. From the cysteine up to the phenylalanine, the CDR3 has a length of 14 residues. No nucleotide data were recorded. The sequencer was a NextSeq 550. The Human TCR Profiling Kit (MiLaboratory) was used to prepare UMI-labeled 5' RACE TRB cDNA libraries. The full amount of extracted RNA was used for cDNA synthesis, and the full amount of resulting cDNA was used for PCR amplification. Libraries were prepared in parallel with an identical number of PCR cycles. The paper's processing steps were these. MIGEC and MiXCR extracted about 50,000 +/- 10,000 unique UMI-labeled TRB cDNA molecules per library, requiring at least two reads per UMI. Each library averaged about 40,000 +/- 10,000 functional in-frame TRB CDR3 nucleotide clonotypes without stop codons. After downsampling to 5000 UMI-labeled TRB molecules per sample, diversity metrics, including normalized Shannon-Wiener and Chao1, were computed in VDJtools. Clonotype-size-weighted physicochemical properties of the central five CDR3 residues (interaction energy, strength, volume and Kidera factor 4) were computed in VDJtools. TCRdb reprocessed the reads, so every CDR3 protein sequence counts as one entry and DNA is not shown. The V and J calls and clone size come from TCRdb's table, not from the authors' own analysis. The data table for this sample lists approximately 100,000 distinct CDR3 sequences. Jointly, the top ten make up around 1.7% of the sample.

For each CD8+ T cell subset, flow sorting was done in triplicate, and under 350,000 cells per subset went directly into RLT lysis buffer. To keep memory contaminants out, a stringent definition of naive CD8+ T cells was applied: CD45RO-CCR7+CD27+CD95-. Peripheral blood mononuclear cells were isolated from buffy coats by standard density gradient centrifugation. Naive CXCR3-negative and CXCR3-positive CD8+ T cells were flow-sorted on a FACSAria III. Total RNA was extracted from sorted cells using an RNeasy Mini Kit. Overall study outcomes, separate from this receptor: TRB CDR3s from CXCR3-positive naive cells showed higher hydrophobicity (lower Kidera factor 4), lower energy, and higher strength and volume indices than CXCR3-negative naive cells. Because CXCR3 expression was partially decreased after cryopreservation, freshly isolated PBMCs were used for most assays. Both naive subsets had comparably high repertoire diversity, while memory CD8+ T cells had much lower repertoire diversity. Because surface CD5, which is linked to self-reactivity in mice, was comparable between the naive subsets, TCR interaction strength was also inferred from TRB CDR3 physicochemical properties. TRBV-TRBJ usage was similar between naive CXCR3-negative and CXCR3-positive cells from the same donor, while memory cells showed distinct patterns.

The sequence came from a human donor in good health. Some clones in this sample may be carry-over from other donors' samples. The V gene is TRBV7-8 and the J gene is TRBJ1-5; lacking DNA, the TRBD1 call made by TCRdb goes unchecked. Specimen: naive CXCR3- CD8+ T cells from blood. Read against the paper, the sample's cell subset or site label means: CD45RO-CCR7+CD27+CD95- naive CD8+ T cells lacking CXCR3 (TNR3-). The CDR3 protein sequence reads: CASMTEASNQPQHF. Outside the CDR3, residues come from the reference TRBV7-8 and TRBJ1-5 proteins, so the full variable domain is: GAGVSQSPRYKVAKRGQDVALRCDPISGHVSLFWYQQALGQGPEFLTYFQNEAQLDKSGLPSDRFFAERPEGSVSTLKIQRTQQEDSAVYLCASMTEASNQPQHFGDGTRLSIL.